These 23 T cell receptor beta chains share one sample of origin, sequenced in a study of CXCR4 blockade with PD-1 therapy in pancreatic cancer. The method was immunoSEQ multiplex PCR; TCRdb's version includes in-frame clones alone and lacks a portion of them. The sample lists approximately 3,000 clones; 50% were seen once. Source material: tumor tissue. All receptors come from a human donor with pancreatic ductal adenocarcinoma.

The CDR3 spells CASRAGDLDGELFF. CDR3 in DNA: TGTGCCAGCAGGGCAGGGGATTTAGACGGGGAGCTGTTTTTT. The chain is built from TRBV11-3 and TRBJ2-2, with a tentative D call TRBD1 (6 bases). Germline V lookup: CDR1 SGHNT, CDR2 YENEEA. The V gene lost 6 bases and the J gene lost 7 bases, with 15 bases spanning the gap. The CDR3 is 14 amino acids.

The chain has TRBV19 and TRBJ2-1, with D possibly matching TRBD2 (6 bases). Trimming shortened V by 4 bases and J by 6 bases, and 10 bases separated the two germline ends. In germline, CDR1 is LNHDA, CDR2 SQIVND (reference sequence). The CDR3 is 13 amino acids. The chain's CDR3 is CASSKRDSNEQFF. As DNA, the CDR3 is TGTGCCAGTAGTAAACGGGACTCCAATGAGCAGTTCTTC.

The chain combines TRBV4-1 with TRBJ1-3; D is possibly TRBD1 (6 bases). CDR1 is MGHRA and CDR2 is YSYEKL in the germline V gene. V lost 4 bases to trimming and J lost 0 bases, with 10 bases between them. This CDR3 comprises 15 residues. This CDR3 is CASSPGQLSGNTIYF. CDR3 bases: TGCGCCAGCAGCCCAGGACAGCTCTCTGGAAACACCATATATTTT.

In this sample, this clone turned up once. V gene TRBV12-5 combines with J gene TRBJ2-5; D gene uncertain. Germline V lookup: CDR1 LGHNT, CDR2 FRNRAP. CDR3 size: 13 residues. The V end lost 4 bases, the J end lost 0 bases, and 6 bases lay between the germline ends. CDR3 coding DNA: TGTGCTAGTGGTTGGGCAGACCAAGAGACCCAGTACTTC. It encodes CASGWADQETQYF.

The V gene is TRBV19, the J gene TRBJ1-1; no reliable D call. The V gene lost 5 bases and the J gene lost 5 bases, with 12 bases spanning the gap. This CDR3 is 13 amino acids long. Germline V gene lookup returns CDR1 LNHDA and CDR2 SQIVND (reference sequence). CDR3 amino acids: CASSLFSGTEAFF. The CDR3 nucleotides read TGTGCCAGTAGTCTGTTCTCTGGAACTGAAGCTTTCTTT.

This clone is hyperexpanded (1% or more) by share. The V gene is TRBV29-1, the J gene TRBJ2-1; weak D call: TRBD2 (6 bases). There are 14 residues in the CDR3. The germline V and J ends were trimmed by 4 bases and 4 bases, with 14 bases remaining between them. From germline, CDR1 is SQVTM and CDR2 ANQGSEA. The CDR3 spells CSVGSLALYNEQFF. The CDR3 DNA sequence: TGCAGCGTTGGCTCTCTAGCGCTTTACAATGAGCAGTTCTTC.

This clone turned up a few times. The J gene is TRBJ2-2, the V gene TRBV6-8; D is uncertain. V dropped 2 bases and J dropped 6 bases, with 4 bases sitting between them. The CDR3 sequence is 12 residues long. Germline values: CDR1 MNHGY, CDR2 SAAAGT. The CDR3 is CASSYESGELFF. The CDR3 region has the DNA TGTGCCAGCAGTTACGAATCCGGGGAGCTGTTTTTT.

This clone was detected once. This chain joins TRBV29-1 and TRBJ2-5, with D maybe TRBD1 (6 bases). Trimming took off 7 bases at V and 7 bases at J, with 22 bases between the two ends. Looked up from germline, CDR1 is SQVTM and CDR2 is ANQGSEA. This CDR3 has 14 residues. In DNA form, the CDR3 reads TGCAGCGCAGAAAACGTAGGGGGAAAAGGGACCCAGTACTTC. It encodes CSAENVGGKGTQYF.

The chain is built from TRBV1 and TRBJ2-5; the listed D gene, TRBD1, was not tested against the DNA. TRBV1 constitutes a pseudogene. The CDR3 is 16 amino acids. The CDR3 region is CASSQDLGAVRETQYF. CDR3 nucleotide sequence: TGCGCCAGCAGCCAAGATCTAGGGGCGGTCCGGGAGACCCAGTACTTC.

V is TRBV18 and J is TRBJ1-3, with D perhaps matching TRBD1 (5 bases). Per germline, CDR1 KGHSH and CDR2 LQKENI. This CDR3 region has 16 residues. Trimming shortened V by 4 bases and J by 3 bases, and 16 bases separated the two germline ends. This chain's CDR3 is CASSLRGPSFGNTIYF. The CDR3, as DNA: TGTGCCAGCTCACTAAGGGGACCGTCTTTTGGAAACACCATATATTTT.

This chain joins TRBV9 and TRBJ2-7, with 10 bases aligning to TRBD2. CDR1 and CDR2 from the germline V gene are SGDLS and YYNGEE. V trimming: 5 bases; J trimming: 0 bases; junction bases outside the gene matches: 8. This CDR3 has 16 residues. CDR3: CASSETSGMGSYEQYF. CDR3 in DNA: TGTGCCAGCAGTGAAACTAGCGGGATGGGCTCCTACGAGCAGTACTTC.

A few counts support this clone. The DNA has a base that is unclear or was not read; X is used for its residue. The chain recombines TRBV29-1 with TRBJ1-2; TRBD1 agrees at 8 bases. The V and J ends lost 8 bases and 4 bases, in that order; junction bases with no gene match: 12. Per the germline V gene, CDR1 is SQVTM and CDR2 is ANQGSEA. The CDR3 length is 14 residues. CDR3 sequence: CSXIPPGQVYGYTF. In nucleotides, the CDR3 is TGCAGCRGTATTCCACCGGGACAGGTCTATGGCTACACCTTC.

The chain uses TRBV14 and TRBJ1-1; D gene unclear. This CDR3 has 12 residues. Trimming pared 3 bases from V and 1 base from J, leaving 3 bases between. From germline, CDR1 is SGHDN and CDR2 FVKESK. CDR3 coding DNA: TGTGCCAGCAGCCACCCGAACACTGAAGCTTTCTTT. Translation gives CASSHPNTEAFF.

The chain is built from TRBV6-7 and TRBJ1-4; no definite D call. TRBV6-7 has ORF status, its function being uncertain. The CDR3 consists of 12 residues. V was clipped by 7 bases and J by 0 bases, with 3 bases between them. The CDR3 DNA reads TGTGCCAGCAAACCAACTAATGAAAAACTGTTTTTT. This sequence encodes CASKPTNEKLFF.

The rearrangement uses TRBV12-5 and TRBJ2-5, with TRBD2 matching 12 bases. The CDR3 sequence is 14 residues long. The J segment lost 4 bases and the V segment lost 6 bases, leaving 3 bases of the junction unmatched. Germline-derived CDR1 and CDR2 are LGHNT and FRNRAP. CDR3 amino acids: CASGPGLAGETQYF. In nucleotides, the CDR3 is TGTGCTAGTGGGCCGGGACTAGCGGGAGAGACCCAGTACTTC.

This rearrangement joins TRBV28 to TRBJ2-4; the match to TRBD1 covers 9 bases. CDR1 and CDR2 from the germline V gene are MDHEN and SYDVKM. J was trimmed by 5 bases and V by 3 bases; bases with no gene match: 8. This CDR3 is built from 16 residues. CDR3 sequence reads: CASSFLGQGSENIQYF. The CDR3 DNA reads as TGTGCCAGCAGTTTCCTGGGACAGGGATCGGAAAACATTCAGTACTTC. The full variable domain, completed using reference TRBV28 and TRBJ2-4, is DVKVTQSSRYLVKRTGEKVFLECVQDMDHENMFWYRQDPGLGLRLIYFSYDVKMKEKGDIPEGYSVSREKKERFSLILESASTNQTSMYLCASSFLGQGSENIQYFGAGTRLSVL.

This clone is classed as medium-sized (0.01 to 0.1%). CDR3 DNA sequence: TGTGCCAGCAGTAAACTCGTCCGTGAAAAACTGTTTTTT. Translation: CASSKLVREKLFF. The chain couples TRBV2 to TRBJ1-4; D is undetermined. The ends were cut back, 5 bases at V and 7 bases at J, with 11 bases in the middle. The CDR3 totals 13 residues. Germline CDR1 SNHLY, CDR2 FYNNEI.

This rearrangement joins TRBV18 to TRBJ2-3; D not resolved. From germline, CDR1 is KGHSH and CDR2 LQKENI. The CDR3 totals 15 residues. Deletions cut 2 bases from V and 5 bases from J, with 14 bases between. In DNA, the CDR3 is TGTGCCAGCTCACCATTTATCAGGATTCAAGATACGCAGTATTTT. Translated: CASSPFIRIQDTQYF.

This clone appeared once. The chain joins TRBV28 to TRBJ2-1, with D possibly called TRBD1 or TRBD2 (5 bases each). V was shortened by 5 bases and J by 10 bases, with 12 bases between the two germline ends. The germline CDR1 and CDR2 sequences are MDHEN and SYDVKM. The CDR3 runs 12 residues. The CDR3 coding sequence is TGTGCCAGCAGTGGGGACCTTATGGAGCAGTTCTTC. Translated: CASSGDLMEQFF. Supplemented by reference TRBV28 and TRBJ2-1, the full variable domain reads DVKVTQSSRYLVKRTGEKVFLECVQDMDHENMFWYRQDPGLGLRLIYFSYDVKMKEKGDIPEGYSVSREKKERFSLILESASTNQTSMYLCASSGDLMEQFFGPGTRLTVL.

V is TRBV30 and J is TRBJ2-5; possible D gene TRBD1, 7 bases. V was cut by 0 bases and J by 3 bases, with 14 bases left in between. This CDR3 has 15 residues. CDR1 is GTSNPN and CDR2 is SVGIG in the germline V gene (reference sequence). The CDR3 DNA reads as TGTGCCTGGAGTGTACTAGCAGGGGGGAAAGAGACCCAGTACTTC. It translates to CAWSVLAGGKETQYF.

The chain links TRBV9 to TRBJ2-5; 7 nucleotides align to TRBD2. CDR1 and CDR2 (germline): SGDLS, YYNGEE. The trim removed 4 bases at V and 5 bases at J, leaving 8 bases unmatched. CDR3 length: 14 amino acids. The CDR3 nucleotides read TGTGCCAGCAGCAAGGAGGCGGGAGAGGAGACCCAGTACTTC. As protein: CASSKEAGEETQYF.

The chain has TRBV19 and TRBJ2-5; D is perhaps TRBD1 (6 bases). The germline gives CDR1 LNHDA, CDR2 SQIVND (reference sequence). The CDR3 runs 15 residues. V was cut by 3 bases and J by 2 bases, with 13 bases left in between. The CDR3 spells CASSILGARQETQYF. The CDR3 nucleotides are TGTGCCAGTAGTATCTTGGGGGCTCGGCAAGAGACCCAGTACTTC.

This clone has just one count. V and J are TRBV25-1 and TRBJ2-2; D is unclear. CDR1 MGHDK and CDR2 SYGVNS come from the germline V gene. The CDR3 length is 14 residues. V lost 4 bases to trimming and J lost 6 bases, with 12 bases between them. The CDR3 sequence is CASSASGLAGELFF. The CDR3 bases are TGTGCCAGCAGTGCTTCAGGCCTGGCCGGGGAGCTGTTTTTT.